The 2 T cell receptor beta chains below were found in one sample sequenced in a study of OX40 agonist ivuxolimab in advanced cancers. Only in-frame clones appear in the TCRdb table, and some are missing; sequencing was by immunoSEQ multiplex PCR. The data contain about 59,000 clones, about 89% of them singletons. This specimen was CD4+ or CD8+ T cells sorted from blood, taken in a trial of the OX40 agonist ivuxolimab. These receptors were taken from an adult with an advanced solid tumor such as melanoma, head and neck, liver or kidney cancer.

The chain is built from TRBV5-1 and TRBJ2-7; D tentatively reads TRBD1 or TRBD2 (5 bases each). V was cut by 0 bases and J by 5 bases, with 15 bases left in between. CDR1 and CDR2 (germline): SGHRS, YFSETQ. The CDR3 is 15 residues long. CDR3 in amino acids: CASSLEGSRGNEQYF. The CDR3 DNA follows: TGCGCCAGCAGCTTGGAAGGCTCCCGGGGCAACGAGCAGTACTTC.

The chain employs TRBV4-1 and TRBJ1-2; 7 bases map to TRBD1. Germline CDR1 reads MGHRA; CDR2 reads YSYEKL. CDR3 length equals 15 residues. V lost 5 bases to trimming and J lost 2 bases; unmatched junction nucleotides: 8. This CDR3 is CASSYYRDSNYGYTF. In DNA form, the CDR3 reads TGCGCCAGCAGCTACTACCGGGACAGCAACTATGGCTACACCTTC.